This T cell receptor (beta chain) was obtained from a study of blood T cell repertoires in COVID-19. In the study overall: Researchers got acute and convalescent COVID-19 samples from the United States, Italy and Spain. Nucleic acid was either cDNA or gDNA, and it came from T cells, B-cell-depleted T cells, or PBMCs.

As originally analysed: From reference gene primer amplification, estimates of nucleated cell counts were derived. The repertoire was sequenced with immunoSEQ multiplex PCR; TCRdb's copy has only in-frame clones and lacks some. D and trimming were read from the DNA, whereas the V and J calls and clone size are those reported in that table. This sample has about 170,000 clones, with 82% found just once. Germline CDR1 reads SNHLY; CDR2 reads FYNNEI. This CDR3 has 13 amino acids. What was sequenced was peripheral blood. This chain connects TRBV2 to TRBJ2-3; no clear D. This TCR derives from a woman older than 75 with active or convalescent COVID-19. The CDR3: CATQRGFADTQYF. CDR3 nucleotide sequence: TGTGCAACGCAGAGAGGATTCGCAGATACGCAGTATTTT.